This T cell receptor beta chain emerged from a study of blood T cell repertoires in COVID-19. Study in general: Sites in the United States, Italy and Spain provided acute and convalescent COVID-19 samples. Sample material is recorded as cDNA or gDNA derived from T cells, B-cell-depleted T cells, or PBMCs.

Original processing notes: Estimates of nucleated cell counts were drawn from the amplification of reference gene primers. The method was immunoSEQ multiplex PCR; TCRdb's version includes in-frame clones alone and lacks a portion of them. The DNA gave D and trimming, while V, J and clone size come from that table. The sample lists under 400,000 clones; around 87% were seen once. V lost 5 bases to trimming and J lost 6 bases, with 13 bases between them. This CDR3 is built from 13 residues. The germline V gene has CDR1 SGHTA and CDR2 FQGTGA. J is TRBJ1-1 and V is TRBV7-3; D unclear. Sequences were obtained from peripheral blood. This clonotype originated in a man aged 18 to 29 with active or convalescent COVID-19. CDR3 amino acids: CASSLTEYSEAFF. The CDR3, as DNA: TGTGCCAGCAGCCTTACAGAATACTCTGAAGCTTTCTTT.